The clone carrying this T cell receptor (beta chain) was detected only once. Authors' methods: Reference gene primer amplification in the assay estimated nucleated cell counts. The protocol was immunoSEQ multiplex PCR, while the TCRdb copy is restricted to in-frame clones and leaves out a portion. Clone size and V and J calls were adopted from that table, with D and trimming inferred from the DNA. Of approximately 150,000 clones listed, about four fifths are singletons. CDR3 size: 16 residues. The trim removed 2 bases at V and 3 bases at J, leaving 8 bases unmatched. Per germline, CDR1 ENHRY and CDR2 SYGVKD. This record belongs to a study of blood T cell repertoires in COVID-19. Across the study: Samples taken during acute and convalescent COVID-19 were collected in the United States, Italy and Spain. PBMCs, B-cell-depleted T cells, or T cells provided the cDNA or gDNA that made up the material.

This TCR was recovered from a human donor in a cohort sampled during active COVID-19. What was sequenced was peripheral blood. The chain couples TRBV10-3 to TRBJ2-3, with 7 bases that match TRBD1. The CDR3 DNA reads TGTGCCATCAGTGAGCAAAAAGGGGGCGCGACAGATACGCAGTATTTT. Its translation is CAISEQKGGATDTQYF.